The 11 T cell receptor beta chains presented below share a single source sample, sequenced in a study of human T cells and chemical hapten exposure. From the RACE reads, TCRdb called clonotypes with MiXCR, one entry per CDR3 protein. The sample records approximately 110,000 distinct CDR3 sequences, more than 9.5% being singletons. Time point meaning: patch test 1, 2 weeks after DPC sensitization. Described treatment: therapeutic diphenylcyclopropenone sensitization with weekly scalp DPC. This sample comprised whole blood, obtained in connection with sensitization to the hapten diphenylcyclopropenone (DPC). These receptor sequences come from a woman aged 40 to 55 with alopecia areata. Some clones in this sample may be carry-over from other donors' samples.

This clonotype was counted at least ten times. The rearrangement uses TRBV5-4 and TRBJ2-5; D ambiguous. With 0 bases removed from V and 1 base from J, the gap between germline ends came to 7 bases. The CDR3 loop spans 14 amino acids. CDR1 and CDR2 (germline): SGHNT, YYREEE (reference sequence). CDR3 loop: CASSLESIQETQYF. CDR3 nucleotide sequence: TGTGCCAGCAGCTTGGAATCCATCCAAGAGACCCAGTACTTC.

In its sample, this clonotype was seen a few times. This chain joins TRBV30 and TRBJ2-6, with 7 bases aligning to TRBD1. Losses at the gene ends were 5 bases for V and 2 bases for J; bases not matched to a gene: 3. The CDR3 has 14 residues. Germline V gene data show CDR1 as GTSNPN and CDR2 as SVGIG (reference sequence). The CDR3 spells CAWGGQAGANVLTF. Written as DNA, the CDR3 is TGTGCCTGGGGTGGACAGGCTGGGGCCAACGTCCTGACTTTC.

The chain employs TRBV6-5 and TRBJ1-1, with TRBD1 matching 8 bases. This CDR3 spans 14 amino acids. Germline V gene sequence: CDR1 MNHEY, CDR2 SVGAGI. V shed 5 bases and J 4 bases; nucleotides not matched to a gene: 6. CDR3 sequence reads: CASSTQGASTEAFF. The CDR3 DNA follows: TGTGCCAGCAGTACCCAGGGGGCGAGCACTGAAGCTTTCTTT.

This clonotype was seen at least ten times. The chain has TRBV27 and TRBJ1-5; no clear D gene. Germline-derived CDR1 and CDR2 are MNHEY and SMNVEV (reference sequence). Trimming removed 3 bases at V and 11 bases at J, with 14 bases between. The CDR3 has 13 residues. DNA for the CDR3: TGTGCCAGCAGTTTTCTCCCGCCCCAGGCCCAGCATTTT. The encoded protein is CASSFLPPQAQHF.

This clonotype was counted many times. The chain links TRBV29-1 to TRBJ1-1; D gene ambiguous. Germline V CDR1 and CDR2: SQVTM, ANQGSEA. The CDR3 extends over 11 amino acids. V lost 6 bases to trimming and J lost 3 bases, with 8 bases between them. The CDR3 spells CSVLIHTEAFF. In nucleotides, the CDR3 is TGCAGCGTCCTCATACACACTGAAGCTTTCTTT.

V is TRBV12-3 or TRBV12-4 and J is TRBJ2-7, with 10 bases aligning to TRBD1. J was trimmed by 8 bases and V by 6 bases; bases with no gene match: 16. The CDR3 loop spans 16 amino acids. CDR3 DNA sequence: TGTGCCAGCAGCCGACGACAGGGGGCGGTCCCGATAAAGCAGTACTTC. As protein: CASSRRQGAVPIKQYF.

Concerning this clonotype: A clone one base away is much larger, so this may be a read error. J is TRBJ1-1 and V is TRBV7-9; 9 bases are a match to TRBD1. CDR3 size: 16 residues. In germline, CDR1 is SEHNR, CDR2 FQNEAQ (reference sequence). In DNA form, the CDR3 reads TGTGCCAGCAGGACAGGGAGGGACAGGGTGAACGCTGAAGCTTTCTTT. It yields the protein CASRTGRDRVNAEAFF. The full variable domain, in which reference TRBV7-9 and TRBJ1-1 provide the parts outside the CDR3, is DTGVSQNPRHKITKRGQNVTFRCDPISEHNRLYWYRQTLGQGPEFLTYFQNEAQLEKSRLLSDRFSAERPKGSFSTLEIQRTEQGDSAMYLCASRTGRDRVNAEAFFGQGTRLTVV.

This clonotype was seen a handful of times. The chain couples TRBV12-3 or TRBV12-4 to TRBJ2-3; tentatively, D is TRBD2 (6 bases). V was pared by 8 bases and J by 2 bases, with 17 bases between. CDR3 length: 15 residues. As DNA, the CDR3 is TGTGCCAGCCCTAGGGACTCCGTCTCCACAGATACGCAGTATTTT. This codes for CASPRDSVSTDTQYF.

This clonotype came up a few times. The V call is TRBV7-2, the J call TRBJ1-4, with D perhaps TRBD1 (5 bases). V gave up 4 bases and J gave up 12 bases, with 12 bases separating them. The CDR3 spans 12 residues. Germline V gives CDR1 SGHTA, CDR2 FQGNSA. The CDR3 here is CASSSPPGQLFF. Written as DNA, the CDR3 is TGTGCCAGCAGCTCTCCTCCGGGACAACTGTTTTTT.

There are a few counts of this clonotype. This chain connects TRBV10-3 to TRBJ2-3; perhaps TRBD2 as D (5 bases). The germline CDR1 and CDR2 sequences are ENHRY and SYGVKD. The length of the CDR3 is 14 residues. Trimming left V 10 bases short and J 0 bases short, with 14 bases between. CDR3 amino acids: CATGLGISTDTQYF. Here the CDR3 DNA reads TGTGCCACCGGACTGGGGATTAGCACAGATACGCAGTATTTT.

This clonotype was recorded a few times. The chain links TRBV5-1 to TRBJ2-2; D is possibly TRBD1 (5 bases). CDR1 and CDR2 (germline): SGHRS, YFSETQ. V lost 2 bases and J lost 4, with 6 bases in between. There are 13 residues in the CDR3. CDR3 sequence reads: CASSFRVTGELFF. The DNA for the CDR3 is TGCGCCAGCAGCTTCAGGGTCACCGGGGAGCTGTTTTTT.